This is a list of T cell receptor beta chains from one sample in a study of T-cell memory formation after mild COVID-19. TCRdb fed the 5' RACE reads into MiXCR, producing one record per CDR3 protein. The table shows roughly 300,000 distinct CDR3 sequences, with 15% to 20% occurring only once. Sequenced: PBMCs or a T cell subset sorted from them (not recorded which). These receptors were obtained from a man younger than 35 who had mild COVID-19 (a few samples of this study predate the infection). Cell type and time point are not known. The CDR3 runs from the conserved cysteine through the conserved F or W.

j_call v_call cdr3_aa
TRBJ2-1 TRBV4-1 CASSQNRGHYNEQFF
TRBJ2-7 TRBV2 CASSDPAGRYEQYF
TRBJ2-3 TRBV4-2 CASSQSERGGGDTQYF
TRBJ2-3 TRBV4-2 CASSGAPADTQYF
TRBJ2-7 TRBV20-1 CSLLGGELNEQYF
TRBJ2-3 TRBV4-3 CASSPPGHPSTDTQYF
TRBJ2-7 TRBV27 CASSNRRTDEYF
TRBJ2-2 TRBV4-3 CASSRRDRGPNYSGELFF
TRBJ2-5 TRBV4-1 CASSQSSGRGREETQYF
TRBJ1-2 TRBV6-2/TRBV6-3 CASSGRLLEGYTF
TRBJ2-1 TRBV5-1 CASSFLGTSGPNEQFF